The next 2 T cell receptor beta chains were all read from a single sample in a study of spatial heterogeneity in lung cancer. TCRdb called the 5' RACE reads again in MiXCR, with one record for every CDR3 protein. The sample lists roughly 4,200 distinct CDR3 sequences; about a sixth were seen once. Time point noted: sample taken at primary tumor resection. Material for sequencing was whole RNA from tumor, nontumor lung or frozen PBMC, left unsorted. The sample here was PBMCs, taken at surgery. Source of these receptors: a male donor with early-stage non-small cell lung cancer.

The rearrangement links TRBV3-1 to TRBJ1-2, with 11 nucleotides matching TRBD1. The CDR3 has 17 residues. V gave up 4 bases and J gave up 5 bases; unmatched junction bases: 12. Germline CDR1 and CDR2: LGHDT and YNNKEL (reference sequence). CDR3 protein: CASSPTGQGVLSYGYTF. CDR3 nucleotide sequence: TGTGCCAGCAGCCCCACGGGACAGGGGGTCTTATCTTATGGCTACACCTTC.

This clonotype was detected ten times or more. The rearrangement links TRBV2 to TRBJ2-2; D possibly uses TRBD1 or TRBD2 (6 bases each). Trimming left V 4 bases short and J 7 bases short, with 13 bases between. Germline V gene lookup returns CDR1 SNHLY and CDR2 FYNNEI. The CDR3 length is 14 residues. The CDR3 sequence: CASSVDGGFGELFF. In DNA form, the CDR3 reads TGTGCCAGCAGTGTAGACGGGGGCTTCGGGGAGCTGTTTTTT.